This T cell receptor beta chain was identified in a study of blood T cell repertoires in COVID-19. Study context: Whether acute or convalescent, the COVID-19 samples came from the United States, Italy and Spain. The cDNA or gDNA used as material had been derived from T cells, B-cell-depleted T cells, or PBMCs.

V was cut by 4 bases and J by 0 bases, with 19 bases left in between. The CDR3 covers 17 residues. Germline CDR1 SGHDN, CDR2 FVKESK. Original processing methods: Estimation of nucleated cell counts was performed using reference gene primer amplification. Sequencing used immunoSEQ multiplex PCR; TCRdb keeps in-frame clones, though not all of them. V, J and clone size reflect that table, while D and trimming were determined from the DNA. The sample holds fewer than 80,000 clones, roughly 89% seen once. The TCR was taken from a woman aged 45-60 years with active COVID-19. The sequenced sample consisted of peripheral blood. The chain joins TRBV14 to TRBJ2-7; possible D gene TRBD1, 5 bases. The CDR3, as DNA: TGTGCCAGCAGCCCCCTTCGACTCAGGGATAGCTCCTACGAGCAGTACTTC. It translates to CASSPLRLRDSSYEQYF.